This TCR beta chain was identified in a study of post-analysis software for immune sequencing data. Looked up from germline, CDR1 is PRHDT and CDR2 is FYEKMQ (reference sequence). Trimming took 4 bases from V and 10 from J, leaving 11 bases between them. The CDR3 is 11 residues long. Regarding this clonotype: The antigen remains undetermined.

TCR beta cDNA libraries included unique molecular identifiers. Input amounts of roughly 1 to 10 million T cells were used. These gave around 500,000 cDNA molecules, so each molecule approximated one T cell. Each CDR3 protein gets one entry after TCRdb re-called the PCR reads with MiXCR. The sample shows 800,000 to 950,000 distinct CDR3 sequences, 53% of them seen only once. The study, taken as a whole, reports: The normalized Chao1 diversity of multiple sclerosis patients was significantly lower than that of controls. Among several TRBV segments more frequent in patients than controls were TRBV5-6, TRBV5-1 and TRBV20-1.

The clonotype comes from a girl aged 10 to 17 with multiple sclerosis. The chain couples TRBV13 to TRBJ2-7, with a weak D call TRBD2 (6 bases). The sample was blood. CDR3 region: CASSSQGGQYF. CDR3 bases: TGTGCCAGCAGCTCCCAGGGAGGACAGTACTTC. Together with reference TRBV13 and TRBJ2-7, the CDR3 gives the full variable domain: AAGVIQSPRHLIKEKRETATLKCYPIPRHDTVYWYQQGPGQDPQFLISFYEKMQSDKGSIPDRFSAQQFSDYHSELNMSSLELGDSALYFCASSSQGGQYFGPGTRLTVT.